The clone carrying this T cell receptor beta chain was counted once. Additional DNA sequences in this sample encode the identical CDR3. This sample is part of a study of shared clonotypes between healthy human individuals. Here immunoSEQ multiplex PCR was the method, and the copy in TCRdb shows in-frame clones only, minus some. The data show roughly 1.5 million clones, 95% to 99% seen once. V was trimmed by 0 bases and J by 1 base, leaving 8 bases between them. Germline V lookup: CDR1 SGDLS, CDR2 YYNGEE. The CDR3 sequence is 14 residues long. This sequence originates from a man younger than 40 in good health. The source material was naive CD4+ T cells sorted from blood. Subset specified: CD45RA+ positively selected. This chain connects TRBV9 to TRBJ2-7; TRBD2 might be the D (5 bases). CDR3 in amino acids: CASSVGAGSYEQYF. DNA of the CDR3: TGTGCCAGCAGCGTAGGGGCGGGTTCCTACGAGCAGTACTTC.